Listed here are 9 T cell receptor beta chains from one sample, sequenced in a study of cytomegalovirus exposure and HLA in healthy donors. Some clones are missing from TCRdb's copy, which holds only in-frame ones; the method was immunoSEQ multiplex PCR. The profile shows approximately 220,000 clones, around 87% of them singletons. Source material: PBMCs. The receptors originated from a man younger than 30 in good health and CMV-seronegative.

This chain links TRBV7-2 with TRBJ2-3, with 11 bases identical to TRBD2. In germline, CDR1 is SGHTA, CDR2 FQGNSA. This CDR3 is 17 amino acids long. V lost 1 base, J lost 6 bases, and 9 bases stayed unmatched. CDR3 loop: CASSLVPLAGGRDTQYF. In DNA, the CDR3 is TGTGCCAGCAGCTTAGTCCCCCTAGCGGGGGGCAGGGATACGCAGTATTTT. Together with reference TRBV7-2 and TRBJ2-3, the CDR3 gives the full variable domain: GAGVSQSPSNKVTEKGKDVELRCDPISGHTALYWYRQSLGQGLEFLIYFQGNSAPDKSGLPSDRFSAERTGGSVSTLTIQRTQQEDSAVYLCASSLVPLAGGRDTQYFGPGTRLTVL.

On this clone: At one boundary the junction diverges from the germline segment, which might be a read error. V is TRBV29-1 and J is TRBJ2-5; 10 bases align to TRBD2. The germline V gene encodes CDR1 SQVTM and CDR2 ANQGSEA. The CDR3 has 10 residues. The CDR3 sequence is CSVEGTSGNF. The CDR3, as DNA: TGCAGCGTTGAAGGGACTAGCGGTAACTTC.

The chain combines TRBV4-3 with TRBJ2-7; D is unresolved. CDR1 is LGHNA, CDR2 YSLEER, per germline. The CDR3 covers 16 residues. Trimming took off 0 bases at V and 2 bases at J, with 14 bases between the two ends. CDR3 in amino acids: CASSQDRQAMTYEQYF. For the CDR3, the DNA is TGCGCCAGCAGCCAAGATCGGCAGGCAATGACCTACGAGCAGTACTTC.

The J gene is TRBJ2-7, the V gene TRBV7-2; D remains unclear. CDR3 size: 15 residues. Germline CDR1 SGHTA, CDR2 FQGNSA. The V end lost 1 base, the J end lost 0 bases, and 10 bases lay between the germline ends. The CDR3 nucleotides are TGTGCCAGCAGCTTAGGACTGGCTACCTCCTACGAGCAGTACTTC. Translation: CASSLGLATSYEQYF. Supplemented by reference TRBV7-2 and TRBJ2-7, the full variable domain reads GAGVSQSPSNKVTEKGKDVELRCDPISGHTALYWYRQSLGQGLEFLIYFQGNSAPDKSGLPSDRFSAERTGGSVSTLTIQRTQQEDSAVYLCASSLGLATSYEQYFGPGTRLTVT.

The chain employs TRBV27 and TRBJ2-1; 11 nucleotides align to TRBD2. The V gene's germline CDR1 is MNHEY and CDR2 SMNVEV (reference sequence). With 11 bases clipped from V and 9 bases from J, the junction kept 9 bases outside the gene matches. The CDR3 is 13 residues long. CDR3 residues: CAATSGSPPEQFF. CDR3 sequence (DNA): TGTGCCGCCACTAGCGGGAGCCCTCCTGAGCAGTTCTTC.

V and J are TRBV5-1 and TRBJ2-2, with 9 bases that match TRBD1. The germline V gene has CDR1 SGHRS and CDR2 YFSETQ. Germline trimming cut 6 bases from V and 7 bases from J; bases unmatched to any gene: 10. There are 15 residues in the CDR3. This CDR3 is CASTHGDRGVGELFF. CDR3 nucleotide sequence: TGCGCCAGCACCCATGGCGACAGGGGGGTCGGGGAGCTGTTTTTT.

The chain couples TRBV5-1 to TRBJ2-5; 10 positions match TRBD2. The CDR3 runs 15 residues. J gave up 5 bases and V 7 bases, and 11 bases lay outside the gene matches. Germline assignment: CDR1 SGHRS and CDR2 YFSETQ. The CDR3 loop reads CASHISGRSDETQYF. The DNA of the CDR3 is TGCGCCAGCCACATTAGCGGGAGGAGTGATGAGACCCAGTACTTC. Drawing the rest from reference TRBV5-1 and TRBJ2-5, the complete variable domain is KAGVTQTPRYLIKTRGQQVTLSCSPISGHRSVSWYQQTPGQGLQFLFEYFSETQRNKGNFPGRFSGRQFSNSRSEMNVSTLELGDSALYLCASHISGRSDETQYFGPGTRLLVL.

V gene TRBV30 combines with J gene TRBJ1-3; a possible D gene is TRBD1 (6 bases). The CDR3 covers 15 residues. The V end was cut by 5 bases, the J end by 1 base, with 15 bases between. Looked up from germline, CDR1 is GTSNPN and CDR2 is SVGIG (reference sequence). The CDR3 coding sequence is TGTGCCTGGGGGACCGGGACAAATTCTGGAAACACCATATATTTT. Translated: CAWGTGTNSGNTIYF.

V and J are TRBV7-8 and TRBJ1-5, with 8 bases fitting TRBD1. Germline CDR1 reads SGHVS; CDR2 reads FQNEAQ. V dropped 5 bases and J dropped 3; count of bases not matched to a gene: 6. There are 15 residues in the CDR3. The CDR3 coding sequence is TGTGCCAGCAGCCTAGGACAGGGCCCCAATCAGCCCCAGCATTTT. This codes for CASSLGQGPNQPQHF.